These 19 T cell receptor beta chains came from one sample sequenced in a study. TCRdb recomputed calls from the 5' RACE reads with MiXCR, one row per CDR3 protein. The table has over 55,000 distinct CDR3 sequences, 28% seen once. Input material: tumor-infiltrating memory CD4+ T cells sorted from the breast tumor. Stated subset: memory CD4+ T cells, CD4+CD45RO+CD25-. The origin of the receptors is a female donor with breast cancer.

This clonotype was seen a handful of times. The genes are TRBV7-9 and TRBJ2-7; unclear D gene. Germline CDR1 and CDR2: SEHNR and FQNEAQ (reference sequence). The CDR3 length is 17 residues. V dropped 6 bases and J dropped 0 bases, with 21 bases sitting between them. The DNA of the CDR3 is TGTGCCAGCAGGAAATACGCGGTGGGTGAAATCTCCTACGAGCAGTACTTC. This encodes CASRKYAVGEISYEQYF.

In its sample, this clonotype was seen once. A much more abundant neighbour one base away suggests this may be a read error. This chain connects TRBV6-6 to TRBJ2-2; 8 bases align to TRBD1. There are 14 residues in the CDR3. Germline V gene sequence: CDR1 MNHNY, CDR2 SVGAGI (reference sequence). V lost 11 bases, J lost 6 bases, and 11 bases stayed unmatched. This chain's CDR3 is CASLPGGRSGELFF. CDR3 nucleotide sequence: TGTGCCTCCCTACCAGGGGGCCGGTCCGGGGAGCTGTTTTTT.

The V call is TRBV20-1, the J call TRBJ2-6, with D hard to call. The CDR3 is 15 residues long. The V gene's germline CDR1 is DFQATT and CDR2 SNEGSKA (reference sequence). V was clipped by 6 bases and J by 0 bases, with 12 bases between them. This CDR3 is CSARLDVSGANVLTF. For the CDR3, the DNA is TGCAGTGCCAGGCTTGACGTCTCTGGGGCCAACGTCCTGACTTTC.

This clonotype was observed a handful of times. CDR3 sequence reads: CASNSDGSNQPQHF. CDR3 sequence (DNA): TGCGCCAGCAATTCGGACGGGAGCAATCAGCCCCAGCATTTT. The chain employs TRBV10-2 and TRBJ1-5; D gene uncertain. The CDR3 is 14 residues long. CDR1 is WSHSY, CDR2 SAAADI, per germline. V gave up 7 bases and J gave up 1 base, with 11 bases separating them.

In this sample, this clonotype turned up a few times. The chain uses TRBV5-1 and TRBJ2-1, with 7 bases aligning to TRBD1. V gave up 4 bases and J gave up 4 bases; unmatched junction bases: 8. The CDR3 runs 15 residues. Germline V gives CDR1 SGHRS, CDR2 YFSETQ. The chain's CDR3 is CASSGTGTAYNEQFF. The CDR3 bases are TGCGCCAGCAGCGGAACCGGGACAGCGTACAATGAGCAGTTCTTC.

This chain connects TRBV24-1 to TRBJ1-5; D not certain. The CDR3 sequence is 15 residues long. Germline V CDR1 and CDR2: KGHDR, SFDVKD. Trimming took off 3 bases at V and 0 bases at J, with 8 bases between the two ends. For the CDR3, the DNA is TGTGCCACCAGTGATCCCGCCATTAGCAATCAGCCCCAGCATTTT. Its translation is CATSDPAISNQPQHF.

This clonotype was counted at least ten times. This rearrangement joins TRBV5-1 to TRBJ2-1; the D is unclear. Germline assignment: CDR1 SGHRS and CDR2 YFSETQ. The CDR3 runs to 12 residues. Trimming took off 1 base at V and 7 bases at J, with 6 bases between the two ends. The chain's CDR3 is CASSLYGNEQFF. CDR3 bases: TGCGCCAGCAGCTTGTACGGGAATGAGCAGTTCTTC.

In this sample, this clonotype turned up once. A much larger clonotype is one base distant, so this may be a read error. Here the CDR3 reads CSISEYGQGDEQFF. The CDR3 region has the DNA TGTTCCATCAGTGAGTATGGGCAGGGCGATGAGCAGTTCTTC. The chain links TRBV10-3 to TRBJ2-1; possible D gene TRBD1, 5 bases. The CDR3 length is 14 residues. CDR1 and CDR2 (germline): ENHRY, SYGVKD.

The chain combines TRBV12-3 or TRBV12-4 with TRBJ1-2, with D perhaps matching TRBD1 (5 bases). The CDR3 is 12 amino acids. V was trimmed by 10 bases and J by 8 bases, leaving 17 bases between them. The CDR3 sequence: CATNRDLQGYTF. The CDR3 DNA is TGTGCCACTAATCGGGACTTACAAGGCTACACCTTC.

In its sample, this clonotype was seen many times. This rearrangement joins TRBV6-5 to TRBJ1-5, with 8 nucleotides matching TRBD1. The CDR3 consists of 14 residues. Germline V gives CDR1 MNHEY, CDR2 SVGAGI. Trimming cost V 4 bases and J 5 bases; bases outside gene matches: 4. The CDR3 coding sequence is TGTGCCAGCAGTTGGGGGACAGGCGATCAGCCCCAGCATTTT. It specifies CASSWGTGDQPQHF.

This clonotype was detected only a few times. This chain joins TRBV6-1 and TRBJ2-3, with D perhaps assigned TRBD1 or TRBD2 (5 bases each). Germline V gene lookup returns CDR1 MNHNS and CDR2 SASEGT. The CDR3 loop spans 14 amino acids. Trimming removed 6 bases at V and 3 bases at J, with 13 bases between. Written as DNA, the CDR3 is TGTGCCAGCAGCCGGGACCATCAGACAGATACGCAGTATTTT. Translated: CASSRDHQTDTQYF.

This rearrangement joins TRBV5-1 to TRBJ1-2; D is unclear. The CDR3 loop spans 15 amino acids. Trimming cost V 0 bases and J 4 bases, with 13 bases left between them. Germline V lookup: CDR1 SGHRS, CDR2 YFSETQ. CDR3 nucleotides: TGCGCCAGCAGCTTGGACTCGTCGGCCAGCTATGGCTACACCTTC. Translated, it gives CASSLDSSASYGYTF.

The V call is TRBV6-6, the J call TRBJ1-6; D not resolved. The V and J ends lost 2 bases and 14 bases respectively, with 13 bases between them. The CDR3 is made up of 13 amino acids. The germline V gene encodes CDR1 MNHNY and CDR2 SVGAGI (reference sequence). CDR3 loop: CASSYLEATTLHF. The CDR3 DNA follows: TGTGCCAGCAGTTACCTCGAAGCCACTACCCTCCACTTT.

This clonotype was seen more than once but under ten times. The chain employs TRBV6-5 and TRBJ1-2; TRBD1 matches 8 bases. The CDR3 contains 16 residues. Germline lookup yields CDR1 MNHEY and CDR2 SVGAGI. J gave up 6 bases and V 4 bases, and 13 bases lay outside the gene matches. The CDR3, as DNA: TGTGCCAGCAGTTGGAGGACAGGGTGGGTTGAAGATGGCTACACCTTC. Translating it yields CASSWRTGWVEDGYTF.

This clonotype was observed a handful of times. V and J are TRBV6-5 and TRBJ2-1; 9 bases align to TRBD2. The germline V gene has CDR1 MNHEY and CDR2 SVGAGI. This CDR3 is built from 14 residues. The CDR3 protein is CAVSGRGYYNEQFF. For the CDR3, the DNA is TGTGCTGTTAGCGGGAGAGGGTACTACAATGAGCAGTTCTTC.

This clonotype appeared a few times. V usage is TRBV7-9 and J usage is TRBJ2-3; 7 bases line up with TRBD2. With V trimmed by 5 bases and J by 2 bases, 7 bases remained unmatched. Germline V gene data show CDR1 as SEHNR and CDR2 as FQNEAQ (reference sequence). The length of the CDR3 is 15 residues. The CDR3 region has the DNA TGTGCCAGCAGCCCTACCCTAGCGGACACAGATACGCAGTATTTT. Translating gives CASSPTLADTDTQYF.

The chain employs TRBV6-1 and TRBJ1-2; D not certain. The CDR3 spans 13 residues. V dropped 8 bases and J dropped 1 base, with 11 bases sitting between them. In germline, CDR1 is MNHNS, CDR2 SASEGT. The CDR3 here is CASFITLNYGYTF. The CDR3 DNA reads as TGTGCCAGCTTCATTACCCTTAACTATGGCTACACCTTC.

This clonotype has more than one count but fewer than ten. V is TRBV11-3 and J is TRBJ1-3, with D perhaps matching TRBD1 (6 bases). This CDR3 is 16 amino acids long. The germline gives CDR1 SGHNT, CDR2 YENEEA. Trimming removed 1 base from V and 0 bases from J, with 10 bases in between. The CDR3 is CASSLAGANSGNTIYF. The CDR3 nucleotides are TGTGCCAGCAGCTTAGCAGGGGCCAACTCTGGAAACACCATATATTTT.

About this clonotype: Germline and junction disagree at one end, which may indicate a read error. V is TRBV10-3 and J is TRBJ1-2; D gene ambiguous. CDR1 is ENHRY, CDR2 SYGVKD, per germline. This CDR3 region has 13 residues. In nucleotides, the CDR3 is TGTACCATCAGTGAATCGGCAGCCTATGGCTACACCTTC. Translation: CTISESAAYGYTF.